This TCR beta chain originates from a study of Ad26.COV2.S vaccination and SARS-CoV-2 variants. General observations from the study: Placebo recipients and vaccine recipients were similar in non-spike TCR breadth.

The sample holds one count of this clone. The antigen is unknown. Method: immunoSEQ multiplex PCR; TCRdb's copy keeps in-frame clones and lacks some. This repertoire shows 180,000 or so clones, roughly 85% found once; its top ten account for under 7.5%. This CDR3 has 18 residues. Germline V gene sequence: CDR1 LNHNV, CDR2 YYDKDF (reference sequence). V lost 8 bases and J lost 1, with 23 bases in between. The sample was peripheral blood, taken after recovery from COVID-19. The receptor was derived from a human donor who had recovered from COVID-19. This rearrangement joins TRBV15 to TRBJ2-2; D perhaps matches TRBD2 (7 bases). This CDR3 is CATSPPAGHMRNTGELFF. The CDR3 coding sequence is TGTGCCACCTCCCCCCCAGCGGGACACATGAGGAACACCGGGGAGCTGTTTTTT.